This T cell receptor (beta chain) was identified during a study of cytomegalovirus exposure and HLA in healthy donors. At the level of the study: The approximately 110 validation repertoires used a platform that matched the one used for the approximately 610 first-cohort repertoires, as a later analysis reported. Findings and caveats of the study: Researchers catalogued approximately 170 TCR beta chains as cytomegalovirus-associated. Rare TCR sequences predominated, though certain public TCRs were found in many donors.

Profiled with immunoSEQ multiplex PCR; TCRdb holds only in-frame clones, not every one. This sample has about 40,000 clones, with roughly 93% found just once. Turning to this clone: Its antigen remains unidentified.

Trimming left V 3 bases short and J 4 bases short, with 6 bases between. The CDR3 has 12 amino acids. From germline, CDR1 is MDHEN and CDR2 SYDVKM. The V call is TRBV28, the J call TRBJ1-1; D is undetermined. Sequencing was carried out using PBMCs. The sequence was collected from a woman aged 18-29 years in good health and CMV-seronegative. The CDR3 reads CASSFAVTEAFF. The CDR3 DNA reads as TGTGCCAGCAGTTTTGCAGTCACTGAAGCTTTCTTT.